These 19 T cell receptor beta chains share one sample of origin, sequenced in a study of blood T cells in healthy people across ages. Using a J-beta primer mix together with a sample-barcoded 5' primer, a second PCR was run for about 6 to 12 cycles. MiXCR, applied by TCRdb to the 5' RACE reads, yields one record per CDR3 protein. Counted here are approximately 850,000 distinct CDR3 sequences, approximately 44% occurring once; the ten biggest clones make up under 20%. The sample was blood. The receptors derive from a man aged 60 to 69 in good health.

The chain recombines TRBV6-6 with TRBJ2-5; TRBD1 is a possible D gene (5 bases). Germline V gives CDR1 MNHNY, CDR2 SVGAGI (reference sequence). Trimming cost V 2 bases and J 5 bases, with 12 bases left between them. The CDR3 length is 14 residues. In DNA form, the CDR3 reads TGTGCCAGCAGTTACGCCCAGGGTCGGGAGACCCAGTACTTC. Its protein product is CASSYAQGRETQYF.

This chain links TRBV20-1 with TRBJ2-1; the D gene is possibly TRBD2 (6 bases). Germline V gives CDR1 DFQATT, CDR2 SNEGSKA (reference sequence). V was pared by 5 bases and J by 5 bases, with 10 bases between. This CDR3 has 12 residues. CDR3 sequence: CSASGLDNEQFF. In DNA form, the CDR3 reads TGCAGTGCTTCGGGACTCGACAATGAGCAGTTCTTC.

This sequence joins TRBV4-1 and TRBJ2-6, with D perhaps TRBD1 (5 bases). Germline V lookup: CDR1 MGHRA, CDR2 YSYEKL. The CDR3 totals 17 residues. The germline V and J ends were trimmed by 1 base and 4 bases, with 14 bases remaining between them. The CDR3 loop reads CASSQGWGSQGANVLTF. The CDR3 nucleotides read TGCGCCAGCAGCCAAGGGTGGGGCTCTCAAGGGGCCAACGTCCTGACTTTC.

The chain joins TRBV2 to TRBJ2-5, with 10 bases fitting TRBD2. The closer fit of TRBJ2-7 to the DNA end suggests the J call may be wrong. This CDR3 contains 15 residues. The germline V gene has CDR1 SNHLY and CDR2 FYNNEI. This chain's CDR3 is CASSERAGGTYEQYF. DNA of the CDR3: TGTGCCAGCAGTGAACGAGCGGGGGGGACCTACGAGCAGTACTTC.

This chain uses TRBV15 with TRBJ1-1; maybe TRBD1 (6 bases). CDR3 length equals 15 residues. V gave up 1 base and J gave up 0 bases, with 9 bases separating them. The germline gives CDR1 LNHNV, CDR2 YYDKDF (reference sequence). The CDR3 sequence: CATSRGQEVNTEAFF. CDR3 nucleotide sequence: TGTGCCACCAGCAGAGGACAGGAGGTGAACACTGAAGCTTTCTTT. Looking up the rest from reference TRBV15 and TRBJ1-1 gives the full variable domain: DAMVIQNPRYQVTQFGKPVTLSCSQTLNHNVMYWYQQKSSQAPKLLFHYYDKDFNNEADTPDNFQSRRPNTSFCFLDIRSPGLGDTAMYLCATSRGQEVNTEAFFGQGTRLTVV.

Many counts were recorded for this clonotype. The chain carries TRBV12-3 or TRBV12-4 and TRBJ2-7; possibly TRBD2 for D (6 bases). Trimming left V 3 bases short and J 2 bases short, with 11 bases between. The CDR3 has 14 residues. The CDR3 coding sequence is TGTGCCAGCAGTTTGCGGGGACTTCCCTACGAGCAGTACTTC. Translating it yields CASSLRGLPYEQYF.

The chain carries TRBV3-1 and TRBJ1-2; TRBD1 matches 9 bases. With 3 bases clipped from V and 6 bases from J, the junction kept 11 bases outside the gene matches. The CDR3 spans 16 residues. CDR1 is LGHDT and CDR2 is YNNKEL in the germline V gene (reference sequence). The CDR3 coding sequence is TGTGCCAGCAGCCAGCGGGACAGGGAATCCGCAGATGGCTACACCTTC. This translates into CASSQRDRESADGYTF.

In this sample, this clonotype turned up a few times. This rearrangement joins TRBV7-2 to TRBJ2-5; D tentatively fits TRBD1 or TRBD2 (5 bases each). The J call could be wrong; TRBJ2-7 is a better fit for the DNA end. The CDR3 extends over 13 amino acids. CDR1 and CDR2 from the germline V gene are SGHTA and FQGNSA. The CDR3: CASSKLPGGEQYF. CDR3 nucleotide sequence: TGTGCCAGCAGCAAACTCCCTGGGGGCGAGCAGTACTTC.

For this clonotype: A read error may account for a junction end that differs from germline. The chain uses TRBV7-7 and TRBJ2-1; possibly TRBD1 for D (6 bases). The CDR3 is 15 residues long. Germline loops: CDR1 SSHAT, CDR2 FNYEAQ (reference sequence). CDR3 sequence: CASSLGGHPNNEQFF. For the CDR3, the DNA is TGTGCTAGCAGCTTAGGGGGACACCCTAACAATGAGCAGTTCTTC.

This clonotype occurred a few times. CDR3 coding DNA: TGCGCCAGCAGCCCTGGAGGTCAGTTTAGGGAGACCCAGTACTTC. Translating it yields CASSPGGQFRETQYF. The chain recombines TRBV5-1 with TRBJ2-5; possibly TRBD2 for D (5 bases). The CDR3 has 15 residues. Looked up from germline, CDR1 is SGHRS and CDR2 is YFSETQ. V lost 4 bases and J lost 5, with 18 bases in between.

The V and J genes are TRBV3-1 and TRBJ2-1; 8 bases map to TRBD1. J lost 8 bases, V lost 6 bases, and 12 bases had no gene match. Per the germline V gene, CDR1 is LGHDT and CDR2 is YNNKEL (reference sequence). This CDR3 is 15 amino acids long. CDR3 protein: CASSARQGSRDEQFF. In DNA, the CDR3 is TGTGCCAGCAGTGCTAGACAGGGGTCCCGCGATGAGCAGTTCTTC.

This sequence joins TRBV7-3 and TRBJ1-2; D is unclear. Germline assignment: CDR1 SGHTA and CDR2 FQGTGA. CDR3 size: 11 residues. Trimming shortened V by 5 bases and J by 8 bases, and 9 bases separated the two germline ends. The chain's CDR3 is CASSDGPGYTF. Written as DNA, the CDR3 is TGTGCCAGCAGCGACGGACCGGGCTACACCTTC.

V gene TRBV28 combines with J gene TRBJ1-5; TRBD1 aligns across 7 bases. The V gene end was trimmed by 3 bases and the J gene end by 5 bases; junction bases not matched to a gene: 7. Germline values: CDR1 MDHEN, CDR2 SYDVKM. The CDR3 extends over 15 amino acids. The CDR3 spells CASSFGDSYYQPQHF. The DNA of the CDR3 is TGTGCCAGCAGTTTTGGGGACAGCTATTATCAGCCCCAGCATTTT. Combining the CDR3 with reference TRBV28 and TRBJ1-5 gives the whole variable domain DVKVTQSSRYLVKRTGEKVFLECVQDMDHENMFWYRQDPGLGLRLIYFSYDVKMKEKGDIPEGYSVSREKKERFSLILESASTNQTSMYLCASSFGDSYYQPQHFGDGTRLSIL.

The V gene is TRBV5-1, the J gene TRBJ1-2, with D perhaps TRBD1 (5 bases). This CDR3 comprises 14 residues. The ends were cut back, 4 bases at V and 4 bases at J, with 14 bases in the middle. Germline CDR1 SGHRS, CDR2 YFSETQ. CDR3: CASSATQDPYGYTF. The CDR3 DNA reads TGCGCCAGCAGCGCGACACAGGATCCCTATGGCTACACCTTC.

This clonotype showed up just a few times. This rearrangement joins TRBV29-1 to TRBJ2-5; either TRBD1 or TRBD2 may supply D (6 bases each). The CDR3 covers 11 residues. Germline-derived CDR1 and CDR2 are SQVTM and ANQGSEA. V gave up 6 bases and J gave up 11 bases, with 16 bases separating them. The CDR3 protein is CSVMGGAGQYF. CDR3 in DNA: TGCAGCGTCATGGGGGGCGCCGGGCAGTACTTC.

The V call is TRBV7-2, the J call TRBJ1-1, with D unclear. CDR1 and CDR2 (germline): SGHTA, FQGNSA. The CDR3 runs 13 residues. V lost 1 base, J lost 7 bases, and 10 bases lay in between. For the CDR3, the DNA is TGTGCCAGCAGCTTAGTGGGCCTTTTTGAAGCTTTCTTT. Its protein product is CASSLVGLFEAFF. Combining the CDR3 with reference TRBV7-2 and TRBJ1-1 gives the whole variable domain GAGVSQSPSNKVTEKGKDVELRCDPISGHTALYWYRQSLGQGLEFLIYFQGNSAPDKSGLPSDRFSAERTGGSVSTLTIQRTQQEDSAVYLCASSLVGLFEAFFGQGTRLTVV.

The gene calls are TRBV29-1 and TRBJ2-1, with D perhaps matching TRBD1 (5 bases). V gave up 3 bases and J gave up 0 bases, with 18 bases separating them. CDR3 size: 17 residues. Germline values: CDR1 SQVTM, CDR2 ANQGSEA. The CDR3 is CSVDSLRALSSYNEQFF. The CDR3 DNA is TGCAGCGTTGACTCGCTCAGGGCCCTTAGCTCCTACAATGAGCAGTTCTTC.

V usage is TRBV6-5 and J usage is TRBJ2-3; D possibly corresponds to TRBD1 (6 bases). The CDR3 is made up of 15 amino acids. Trimming cost V 5 bases and J 2 bases, with 14 bases left between them. Germline lookup yields CDR1 MNHEY and CDR2 SVGAGI. The CDR3, as DNA: TGTGCCAGCAGTCCCAGGGGTGTTCCCACAGATACGCAGTATTTT. This gives the protein CASSPRGVPTDTQYF.

V and J are TRBV29-1 and TRBJ2-3; 9 nucleotides match TRBD2. Germline CDR1 and CDR2: SQVTM and ANQGSEA. CDR3 length equals 19 residues. Trimming took 2 bases from V and 1 from J; bases not matched to a gene: 16. CDR3 in amino acids: CSVERAEAGGRTRTDTQYF. The CDR3 nucleotides are TGCAGCGTTGAAAGGGCGGAAGCGGGGGGCCGGACACGCACAGATACGCAGTATTTT.